The next 21 T cell receptor beta chains were all read from a single sample in a study of CXCR3-negative and CXCR3-positive naive CD8 T cells. These TCRs' antigens remain unknown. Findings and limits, study-wide: More hydrophobic TRB CDR3s occurred in CXCR3-positive than in CXCR3-negative naive cells.

With UMI labels, 5' RACE was used to prepare the TRB cDNA libraries. TCRdb reprocessed the 5' RACE reads and reports one entry per CDR3 protein, with no DNA. In all, the sample yields 65,000 to 75,000 distinct CDR3 sequences. Sequencing used naive CXCR3+ CD8+ T cells from blood. Subset of the sample: CD45RO-CCR7+CD27+CD95- naive CD8+ T cells expressing CXCR3 (TNR3+). All receptors come from a human donor in good health. Some clones in this sample may be carry-over from other donors' samples.

The chain links TRBV21-1 to TRBJ2-1. TRBV21-1 is a pseudogene segment. The CDR3 extends over 14 amino acids. The CDR3 loop is CASSRWISYNEQFF.

The chain combines TRBV7-4 with TRBJ2-7; absent DNA, TCRdb's TRBD1 call cannot be checked. CDR3 length: 17 residues. Germline CDR1 and CDR2: SGHVT and SQSDAQ. CDR3 region: CASSFDKDRALSYEQYF.

This sequence joins TRBV10-3 and TRBJ2-5; TCRdb calls TRBD1, which cannot be checked without DNA. CDR1 ENHRY and CDR2 SYGVKD come from the germline V gene. The CDR3 is 14 residues long. The CDR3 is CATSTLGFQETQYF.

Here the CDR3 reads CAIFRQGVTGELFF. This sequence joins TRBV10-3 and TRBJ2-2; checking the TCRdb D call of TRBD1 is not possible without DNA. The CDR3 sequence is 14 residues long. Germline loops: CDR1 ENHRY, CDR2 SYGVKD.

CDR3 loop: CASSSGLRTEAFF. The chain carries TRBV27 and TRBJ1-1; lacking DNA, the TRBD1 call made by TCRdb goes unchecked. Germline V gene sequence: CDR1 MNHEY, CDR2 SMNVEV (reference sequence). This CDR3 spans 13 amino acids.

The chain has TRBV13 and TRBJ2-5. There are 14 residues in the CDR3. CDR1 and CDR2 from the germline V gene are PRHDT and FYEKMQ (reference sequence). CDR3 protein: CASSLRLQKETQYF.

The chain employs TRBV29-1 and TRBJ1-2; TCRdb designates TRBD1, a call that cannot be tested without DNA. This CDR3 comprises 13 residues. Per germline, CDR1 SQVTM and CDR2 ANQGSEA. CDR3 protein: CSVEGGGLYGYTF. Combining the CDR3 with reference TRBV29-1 and TRBJ1-2 gives the whole variable domain SAVISQKPSRDICQRGTSLTIQCQVDSQVTMMFWYRQQPGQSLTLIATANQGSEATYESGFVIDKFPISRPNLTFSTLTVSNMSPEDSSIYLCSVEGGGLYGYTFGSGTRLTVV.

The V gene is TRBV20-1, the J gene TRBJ2-5; TCRdb reports TRBD2, a call that lacks DNA to check it against. Germline V gene sequence: CDR1 DFQATT, CDR2 SNEGSKA (reference sequence). The CDR3 totals 15 residues. The CDR3 here is CSANSYKGVGETQYF.

This rearrangement joins TRBV7-9 to TRBJ2-7; TCRdb's D gene call, TRBD1, goes unchecked for lack of DNA. From germline, CDR1 is SEHNR and CDR2 FQNEAQ (reference sequence). The CDR3 runs 13 residues. The CDR3: CASSPQGAYEQYF.

The V gene is TRBV5-1, the J gene TRBJ2-4; the D call from TCRdb, TRBD1, cannot be confirmed without DNA. Germline values: CDR1 SGHRS, CDR2 YFSETQ. This CDR3 is built from 16 residues. CDR3 sequence reads: CASSLEAGGVENIQYF.

This rearrangement joins TRBV9 to TRBJ1-1; TCRdb selects TRBD1, and the lack of DNA leaves this call unchecked. Germline V gene data show CDR1 as SGDLS and CDR2 as YYNGEE. The CDR3 consists of 14 residues. CDR3 residues: CASSVGDRGPEAFF. The full variable domain, its missing parts supplied by reference TRBV9 and TRBJ1-1, is DSGVTQTPKHLITATGQRVTLRCSPRSGDLSVYWYQQSLDQGLQFLIQYYNGEERAKGNILERFSAQQFPDLHSELNLSSLELGDSALYFCASSVGDRGPEAFFGQGTRLTVV.

The V and J genes are TRBV4-1 and TRBJ1-2; there is no DNA to check the TCRdb D call of TRBD1. Germline lookup yields CDR1 MGHRA and CDR2 YSYEKL. CDR3 length equals 14 residues. CDR3: CASSQDGGLYGYTF.

CDR3 sequence reads: CSVELTGFQSSPVYNEQFF. This chain links TRBV29-1 with TRBJ2-1; TCRdb's D call, TRBD1, is unchecked because there is no DNA. Germline loops: CDR1 SQVTM, CDR2 ANQGSEA. The CDR3 runs to 19 residues.

The chain links TRBV7-6 to TRBJ2-3. The CDR3 spans 15 residues. Germline assignment: CDR1 SGHVS and CDR2 FNYEAQ. CDR3 amino acids: CASSLAQAPTDTQYF.

The chain employs TRBV5-5 and TRBJ2-1; TCRdb lists TRBD1, though no DNA is available to test this call. Looked up from germline, CDR1 is SGHKS and CDR2 is YYEKEE (reference sequence). The length of the CDR3 is 21 residues. The chain's CDR3 is CASSLVVWDRGNERQKDEQFF.

V and J are TRBV10-2 and TRBJ1-5. The CDR3 sequence is 13 residues long. Per germline, CDR1 WSHSY and CDR2 SAAADI. CDR3 amino acids: CASSEMFPQPQHF.

The V gene is TRBV15, the J gene TRBJ1-4. Germline V gene sequence: CDR1 LNHNV, CDR2 YYDKDF (reference sequence). The length of the CDR3 is 17 residues. The CDR3 here is CATGDSGELATNEKLFF.

This chain links TRBV9 with TRBJ1-2; the D call from TCRdb, TRBD1, cannot be confirmed without DNA. The CDR3 contains 13 residues. Germline V CDR1 and CDR2: SGDLS, YYNGEE. The CDR3: CASSVIEGYGYTF.

CDR3 loop: CASSLLGSYNEQFF. The rearrangement links TRBV7-6 to TRBJ2-1. The CDR3 consists of 14 residues. Germline loops: CDR1 SGHVS, CDR2 FNYEAQ. Variable domain in full (rest from reference TRBV7-6 and TRBJ2-1): GAGVSQSPRYKVTKRGQDVALRCDPISGHVSLYWYRQALGQGPEFLTYFNYEAQQDKSGLPNDRFSAERPEGSISTLTIQRTEQRDSAMYRCASSLLGSYNEQFFGPGTRLTVL.

The V call is TRBV10-3, the J call TRBJ2-7; TCRdb reports TRBD1, a call that lacks DNA to check it against. Germline CDR1 and CDR2: ENHRY and SYGVKD. The CDR3 totals 14 residues. The CDR3 is CAINKGTGGLEQYF.

The V gene is TRBV27, the J gene TRBJ1-1; TCRdb's D call, TRBD1, is unchecked because there is no DNA. Germline V gene sequence: CDR1 MNHEY, CDR2 SMNVEV (reference sequence). The CDR3 length is 14 residues. The CDR3 is CASSLSLRGIEAFF.